This record concerns one TCR beta chain sequence. CDR3 size: 13 residues. Looked up from germline, CDR1 is SGHTA and CDR2 is FQGTGA. V was trimmed by 1 base and J by 6 bases, leaving 8 bases between them. Generated by immunoSEQ multiplex PCR, the TCRdb table keeps only in-frame clones and is missing some. This table holds about 68,000 clones, approximately 86% found once. This entry belongs to a study of blood T cell repertoires in COVID-19. This chain links TRBV7-3 with TRBJ2-3; D gene unclear. The receptor was derived from an older woman with acute or convalescent COVID-19. Sequences were obtained from peripheral blood. The CDR3 region has the DNA TGTGCCAGCAGCTTAATTACTACCGATACGCAGTATTTT. Translating gives CASSLITTDTQYF.